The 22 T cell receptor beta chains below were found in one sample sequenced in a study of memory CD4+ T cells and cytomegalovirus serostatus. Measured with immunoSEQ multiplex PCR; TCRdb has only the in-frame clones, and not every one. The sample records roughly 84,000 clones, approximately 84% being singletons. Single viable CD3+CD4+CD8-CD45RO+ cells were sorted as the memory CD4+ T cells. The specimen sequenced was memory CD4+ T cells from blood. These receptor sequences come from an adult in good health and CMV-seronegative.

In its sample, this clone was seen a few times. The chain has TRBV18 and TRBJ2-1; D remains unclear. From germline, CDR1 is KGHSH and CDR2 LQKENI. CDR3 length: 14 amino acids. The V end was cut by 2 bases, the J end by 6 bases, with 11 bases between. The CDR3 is CASSPSVGSNEQFF. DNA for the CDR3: TGTGCCAGCTCACCAAGCGTTGGATCCAATGAGCAGTTCTTC.

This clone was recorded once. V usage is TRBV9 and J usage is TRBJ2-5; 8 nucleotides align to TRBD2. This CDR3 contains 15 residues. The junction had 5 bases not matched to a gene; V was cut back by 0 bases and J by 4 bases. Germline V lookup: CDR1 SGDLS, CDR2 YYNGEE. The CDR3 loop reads CASSVDTSGGETQYF. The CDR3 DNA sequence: TGTGCCAGCAGCGTAGATACTAGCGGAGGAGAGACCCAGTACTTC.

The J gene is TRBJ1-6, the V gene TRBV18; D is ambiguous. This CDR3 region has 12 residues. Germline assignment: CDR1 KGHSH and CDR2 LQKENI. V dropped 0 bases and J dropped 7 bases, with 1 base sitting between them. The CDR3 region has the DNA TGTGCCAGCTCACCACCGAATTCACCCCTCCACTTT. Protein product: CASSPPNSPLHF.

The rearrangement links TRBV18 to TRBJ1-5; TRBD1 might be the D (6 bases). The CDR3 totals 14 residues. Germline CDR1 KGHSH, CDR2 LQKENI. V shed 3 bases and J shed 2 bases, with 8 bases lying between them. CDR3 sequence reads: CASSPDSGNQPQHF. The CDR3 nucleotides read TGTGCCAGCTCACCGGACAGCGGCAATCAGCCCCAGCATTTT.

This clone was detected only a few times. The CDR3 DNA is TGTGCCAGCAGCCCTTCTAGCACAGATACGCAGTATTTT. This codes for CASSPSSTDTQYF. The chain employs TRBV7-3 and TRBJ2-3; no firm D call. The V gene lost 5 bases and the J gene lost 0 bases, with 6 bases spanning the gap. In germline, CDR1 is SGHTA, CDR2 FQGTGA. The CDR3 is 13 amino acids.

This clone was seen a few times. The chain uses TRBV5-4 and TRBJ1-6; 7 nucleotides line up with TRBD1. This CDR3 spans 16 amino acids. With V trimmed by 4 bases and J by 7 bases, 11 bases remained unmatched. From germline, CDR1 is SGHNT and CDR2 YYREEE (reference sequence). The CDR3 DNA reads TGTGCCAGCAGCCCCGGCCCACAGGGGACCAATTCACCCCTCCACTTT. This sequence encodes CASSPGPQGTNSPLHF.

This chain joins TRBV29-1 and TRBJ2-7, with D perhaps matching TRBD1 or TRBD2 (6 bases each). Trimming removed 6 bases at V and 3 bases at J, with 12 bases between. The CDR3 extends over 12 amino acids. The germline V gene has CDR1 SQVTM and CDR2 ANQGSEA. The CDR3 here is CSVEGDHYEQYF. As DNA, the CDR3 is TGCAGCGTGGAGGGGGACCACTACGAGCAGTACTTC.

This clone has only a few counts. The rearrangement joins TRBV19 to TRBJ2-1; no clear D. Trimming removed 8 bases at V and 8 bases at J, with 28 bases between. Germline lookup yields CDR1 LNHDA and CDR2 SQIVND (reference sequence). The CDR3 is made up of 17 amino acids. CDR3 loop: CASAPLDLGIVRDEQFF. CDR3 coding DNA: TGTGCCAGTGCACCGCTTGATTTAGGGATCGTTCGGGATGAGCAGTTCTTC.

CDR3 coding DNA: TGTGCCAGCCAACAGGAAATGAACACTGAAGCTTTCTTT. Protein: CASQQEMNTEAFF. The chain employs TRBV11-2 and TRBJ1-1; possible D gene TRBD1, 5 bases. The CDR3 has 13 residues. The germline CDR1 and CDR2 sequences are SGHAT and FQNNGV. With 8 bases removed from V and 0 bases from J, the gap between germline ends came to 10 bases.

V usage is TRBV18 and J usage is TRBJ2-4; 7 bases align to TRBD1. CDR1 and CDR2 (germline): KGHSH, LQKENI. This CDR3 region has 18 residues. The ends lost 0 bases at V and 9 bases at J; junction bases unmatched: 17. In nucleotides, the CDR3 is TGTGCCAGCTCACCACCGAATCCGGGACAGATGTCGAGGGGCATTCAGTACTTC. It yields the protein CASSPPNPGQMSRGIQYF.

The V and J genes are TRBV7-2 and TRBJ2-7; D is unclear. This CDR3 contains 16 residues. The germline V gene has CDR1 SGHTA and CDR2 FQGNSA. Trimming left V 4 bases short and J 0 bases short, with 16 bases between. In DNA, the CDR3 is TGTGCCAGCAGCTCGCACGTCCCAGGCCTCTCCTACGAGCAGTACTTC. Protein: CASSSHVPGLSYEQYF.

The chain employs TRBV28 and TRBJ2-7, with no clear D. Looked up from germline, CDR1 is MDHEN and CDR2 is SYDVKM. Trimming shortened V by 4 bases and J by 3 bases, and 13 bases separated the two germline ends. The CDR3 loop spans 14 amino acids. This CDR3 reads CASSSPDGRYEQYF. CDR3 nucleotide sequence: TGTGCCAGCAGTTCCCCGGACGGACGCTACGAGCAGTACTTC.

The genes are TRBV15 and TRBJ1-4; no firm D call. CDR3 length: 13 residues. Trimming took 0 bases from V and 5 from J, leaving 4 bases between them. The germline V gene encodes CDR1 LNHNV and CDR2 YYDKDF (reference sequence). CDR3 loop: CATSRDQNEKLFF. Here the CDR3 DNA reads TGTGCCACCAGCAGAGATCAAAATGAAAAACTGTTTTTT.

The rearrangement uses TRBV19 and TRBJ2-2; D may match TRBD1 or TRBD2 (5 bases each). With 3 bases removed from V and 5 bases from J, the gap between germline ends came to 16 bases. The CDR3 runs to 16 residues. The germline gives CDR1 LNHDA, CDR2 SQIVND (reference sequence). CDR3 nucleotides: TGTGCCAGTAGTATTTTCGGGGACCCGGAGACCGGGGAGCTGTTTTTT. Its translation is CASSIFGDPETGELFF.

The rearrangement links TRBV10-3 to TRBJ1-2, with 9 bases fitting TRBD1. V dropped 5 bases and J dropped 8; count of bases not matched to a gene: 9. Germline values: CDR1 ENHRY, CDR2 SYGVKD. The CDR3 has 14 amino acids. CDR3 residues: CAISFRDRVSGYTF. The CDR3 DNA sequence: TGTGCCATCAGTTTCCGGGACAGGGTGTCCGGCTACACCTTC.

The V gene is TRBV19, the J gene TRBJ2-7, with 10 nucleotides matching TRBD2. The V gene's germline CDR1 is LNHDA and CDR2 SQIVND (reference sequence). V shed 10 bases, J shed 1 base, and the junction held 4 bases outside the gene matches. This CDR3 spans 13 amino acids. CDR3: CATSSGGSYEQYF. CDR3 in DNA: TGTGCCACCTCTAGCGGGGGTTCCTACGAGCAGTACTTC.

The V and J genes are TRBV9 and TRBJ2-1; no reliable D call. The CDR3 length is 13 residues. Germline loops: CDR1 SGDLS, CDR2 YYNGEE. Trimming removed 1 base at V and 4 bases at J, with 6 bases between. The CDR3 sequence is CASSVSGYNEQFF. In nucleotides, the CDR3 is TGTGCCAGCAGCGTATCGGGTTACAATGAGCAGTTCTTC.

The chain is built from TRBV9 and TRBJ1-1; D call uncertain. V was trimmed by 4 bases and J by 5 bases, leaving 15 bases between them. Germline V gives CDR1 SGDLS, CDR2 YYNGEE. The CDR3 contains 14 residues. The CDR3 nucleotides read TGTGCCAGCAGCCCCTCCAATCAGGAGACTGAAGCTTTCTTT. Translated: CASSPSNQETEAFF.

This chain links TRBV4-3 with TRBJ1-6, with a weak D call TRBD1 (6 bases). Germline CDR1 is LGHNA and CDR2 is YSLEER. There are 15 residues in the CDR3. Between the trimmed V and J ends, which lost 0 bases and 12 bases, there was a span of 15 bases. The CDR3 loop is CASSQDARGGGPLHF. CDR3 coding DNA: TGCGCCAGCAGCCAAGACGCCAGGGGCGGGGGACCCCTCCACTTT.

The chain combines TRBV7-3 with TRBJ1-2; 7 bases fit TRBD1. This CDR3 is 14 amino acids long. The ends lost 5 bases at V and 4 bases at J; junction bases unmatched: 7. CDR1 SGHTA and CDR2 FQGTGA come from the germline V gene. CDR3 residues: CASSPGTDLYGYTF. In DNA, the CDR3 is TGTGCCAGCAGCCCTGGGACAGACCTCTATGGCTACACCTTC.

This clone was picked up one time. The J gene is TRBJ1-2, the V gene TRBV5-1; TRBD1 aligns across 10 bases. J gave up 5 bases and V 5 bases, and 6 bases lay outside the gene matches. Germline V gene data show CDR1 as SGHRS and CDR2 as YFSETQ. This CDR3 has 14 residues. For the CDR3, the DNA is TGCGCCAGCAGGGAGACAGGGGGCGCTTATGGCTACACCTTC. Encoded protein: CASRETGGAYGYTF.

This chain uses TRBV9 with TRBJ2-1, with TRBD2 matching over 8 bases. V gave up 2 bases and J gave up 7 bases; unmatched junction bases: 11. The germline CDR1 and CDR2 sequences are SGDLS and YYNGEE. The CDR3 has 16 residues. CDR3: CASSVDGGANWNEQFF. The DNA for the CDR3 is TGTGCCAGCAGCGTGGACGGGGGGGCCAATTGGAATGAGCAGTTCTTC. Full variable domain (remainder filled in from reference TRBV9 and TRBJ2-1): DSGVTQTPKHLITATGQRVTLRCSPRSGDLSVYWYQQSLDQGLQFLIQYYNGEERAKGNILERFSAQQFPDLHSELNLSSLELGDSALYFCASSVDGGANWNEQFFGPGTRLTVL.